This TCR beta chain was sequenced for a study of blood T cells in healthy people across ages. Study-level points and caveats: Bulk PBMC profiling left naive and antigen-experienced comparisons inconclusive. Whereas aged donors had fewer naive CD4+ cells, long-lived donors had more of them and higher diversity. Not knowing donor CMV status may have confounded expanded clonotype changes.

PCR was performed a second time for about 7 to 12 cycles using a sample-barcoded 5' primer and a J-beta primer mix. Using its own MiXCR run on the 5' RACE reads, TCRdb lists one record per CDR3 protein. The repertoire holds nearly 800,000 distinct CDR3 sequences, more than 20% seen once, with 3% to 4% in the top ten. As regards this clonotype: Its cognate antigen is unknown.

The germline V gene has CDR1 SGHTA and CDR2 FQGTGA. The CDR3 sequence is 15 residues long. Trimming removed 4 bases at V and 7 bases at J, with 19 bases between. These same data were also listed under a study on T cells of mothers and their children. That paper adds: Unrelated mother-child pairs always had slightly, but never significantly, lower normalized overlap than related pairs.

The chain combines TRBV7-3 with TRBJ1-2; D is possibly TRBD1 (6 bases). This TCR derives from a boy between 5 and 17 years old in good health. What was sequenced was blood. This CDR3 reads CASSSPAGGRRGYTF. In nucleotides, the CDR3 is TGTGCCAGCAGCTCCCCCGCGGGGGGGCGACGTGGCTACACCTTC.